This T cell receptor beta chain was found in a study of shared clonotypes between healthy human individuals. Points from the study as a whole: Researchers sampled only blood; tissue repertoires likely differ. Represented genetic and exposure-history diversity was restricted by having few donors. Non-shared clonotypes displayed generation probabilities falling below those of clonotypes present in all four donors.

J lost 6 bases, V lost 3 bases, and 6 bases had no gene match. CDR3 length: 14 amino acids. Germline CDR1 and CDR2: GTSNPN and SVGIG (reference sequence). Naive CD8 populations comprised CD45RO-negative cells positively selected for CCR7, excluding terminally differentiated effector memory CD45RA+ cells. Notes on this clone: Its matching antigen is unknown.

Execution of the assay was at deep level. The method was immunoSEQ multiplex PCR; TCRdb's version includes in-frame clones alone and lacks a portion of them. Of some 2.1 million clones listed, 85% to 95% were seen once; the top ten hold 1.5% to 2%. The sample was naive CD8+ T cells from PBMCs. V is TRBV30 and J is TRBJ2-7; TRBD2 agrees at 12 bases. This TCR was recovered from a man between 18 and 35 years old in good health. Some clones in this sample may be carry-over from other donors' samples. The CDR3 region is CAWSPGLAGSEQYF. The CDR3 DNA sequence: TGTGCCTGGAGCCCGGGACTAGCGGGCAGCGAGCAGTACTTC.